The source of this T cell receptor beta chain is a study of blood T cell repertoires in COVID-19. The wider study: The analysed material was cDNA or gDNA that came from T cells, B-cell-depleted T cells, or PBMCs.

Germline V gene lookup returns CDR1 SGHRS and CDR2 YFSETQ. This CDR3 has 12 residues. V lost 4 bases to trimming and J lost 12 bases; unmatched junction nucleotides: 5. Sequenced by immunoSEQ multiplex PCR; TCRdb stores in-frame clones only, minus some. The data contain 350,000 or so clones, around nine tenths of them singletons. The sample consisted of peripheral blood. This receptor was identified in a woman aged 55-69 years with COVID-19, enrolled during active disease. V gene TRBV5-1 combines with J gene TRBJ1-3; 9 bases are shared with TRBD1. This CDR3 is CASSAGQGNIYF. For the CDR3, the DNA is TGCGCCAGCAGCGCCGGACAGGGGAACATATATTTT.